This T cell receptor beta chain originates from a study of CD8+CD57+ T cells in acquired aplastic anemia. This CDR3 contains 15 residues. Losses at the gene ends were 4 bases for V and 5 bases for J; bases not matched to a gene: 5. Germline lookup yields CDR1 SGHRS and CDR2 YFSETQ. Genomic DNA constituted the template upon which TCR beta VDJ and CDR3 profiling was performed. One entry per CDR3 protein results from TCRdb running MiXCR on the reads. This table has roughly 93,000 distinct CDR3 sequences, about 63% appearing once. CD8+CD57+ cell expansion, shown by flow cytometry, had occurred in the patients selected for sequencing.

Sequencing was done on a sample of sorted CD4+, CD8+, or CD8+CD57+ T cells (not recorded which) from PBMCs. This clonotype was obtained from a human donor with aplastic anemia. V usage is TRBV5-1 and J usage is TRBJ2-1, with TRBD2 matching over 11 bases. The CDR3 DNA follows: TGCGCCAGCAGCAGTGGGACTAGCGGTAACAATGAGCAGTTCTTC. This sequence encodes CASSSGTSGNNEQFF.